This passage covers 27 T cell receptor beta chains from one sample sequenced in a study of blood T cell repertoires in COVID-19. TCRdb's table, derived via immunoSEQ multiplex PCR, lists solely in-frame clones and lacks some. The sample includes 200,000 or so clones, about 88% of them seen just once. Sequences were obtained from peripheral blood. The receptors stem from a woman aged 55-70 years with acute or convalescent COVID-19.

This chain uses TRBV19 with TRBJ1-2, with D hard to call. V was shortened by 1 base and J by 6 bases, with 3 bases between the two germline ends. The CDR3 spans 11 residues. The germline V gene has CDR1 LNHDA and CDR2 SQIVND (reference sequence). CDR3 residues: CASSIVDGYTF. CDR3 nucleotide sequence: TGTGCCAGTAGTATAGTAGATGGCTACACCTTC.

The chain couples TRBV10-2 to TRBJ2-2, with D perhaps TRBD2 (6 bases). The CDR3 covers 15 residues. Looked up from germline, CDR1 is WSHSY and CDR2 is SAAADI. The V end was cut by 4 bases, the J end by 2 bases, with 11 bases between. In DNA form, the CDR3 reads TGCGCCAGCAGTGCACTAGCCGACAACACCGGGGAGCTGTTTTTT. Translated, it gives CASSALADNTGELFF.

The chain combines TRBV7-8 with TRBJ1-4, with D possibly being TRBD1 (6 bases). V dropped 2 bases and J dropped 7 bases, with 14 bases sitting between them. Germline lookup yields CDR1 SGHVS and CDR2 FQNEAQ. The CDR3 runs to 15 residues. The CDR3, as DNA: TGTGCCAGCAGCTTATCCAGGGGACCTAGTGAAAAACTGTTTTTT. Its translation is CASSLSRGPSEKLFF.

The V call is TRBV5-1, the J call TRBJ2-3; the match to TRBD1 covers 8 bases. V was pared by 4 bases and J by 4 bases, with 8 bases of the junction left unmatched. The germline gives CDR1 SGHRS, CDR2 YFSETQ. The CDR3 totals 15 residues. Here the CDR3 reads CASSTTGAWSDTQYF. The CDR3 DNA reads as TGCGCCAGCAGCACGACAGGGGCCTGGTCAGATACGCAGTATTTT.

In this sample, this clone turned up once. Additional DNA sequences in this sample encode the identical CDR3. The V call is TRBV10-2, the J call TRBJ2-3; 11 positions agree with TRBD2. Per germline, CDR1 WSHSY and CDR2 SAAADI. The CDR3 runs 14 residues. With 4 bases clipped from V and 6 bases from J, the junction kept 3 bases outside the gene matches. The DNA of the CDR3 is TGCGCCAGCAGTGTAGCGGGAGGGTCGGATACGCAGTATTTT. It is translated as CASSVAGGSDTQYF.

The chain employs TRBV18 and TRBJ2-7; 11 positions match TRBD2. The V gene end was trimmed by 3 bases and the J gene end by 3 bases; junction bases not matched to a gene: 1. The CDR3 totals 14 residues. CDR1 KGHSH and CDR2 LQKENI come from the germline V gene. The CDR3 loop is CASSPTSGSYEQYF. CDR3 coding DNA: TGTGCCAGCTCACCTACTAGCGGGAGCTACGAGCAGTACTTC. Based on the CDR3 plus reference TRBV18 and TRBJ2-7, the full variable domain is NAGVMQNPRHLVRRRGQEARLRCSPMKGHSHVYWYRQLPEEGLKFMVYLQKENIIDESGMPKERFSAEFPKEGPSILRIQQVVRGDSAAYFCASSPTSGSYEQYFGPGTRLTVT.

The CDR3 region is CASSYNLDRANTEAFF. The CDR3 DNA reads TGCGCCAGCAGCTACAACCTGGACAGGGCGAACACTGAAGCTTTCTTT. The chain is built from TRBV5-1 and TRBJ1-1, with 8 bases lining up with TRBD1. Per the germline V gene, CDR1 is SGHRS and CDR2 is YFSETQ. The J segment lost 1 base and the V segment lost 3 bases, leaving 8 bases of the junction unmatched. This CDR3 contains 16 residues.

This clone was found a few times. J is TRBJ1-5 and V is TRBV5-6; 7 bases are a match to TRBD1. Per germline, CDR1 SGHDT and CDR2 YYEEEE. This CDR3 has 15 residues. Germline trimming cut 2 bases from V and 6 bases from J; bases unmatched to any gene: 8. The CDR3 here is CASSFSRGRGQPQHF. The CDR3 region has the DNA TGTGCCAGCAGCTTTTCTAGGGGGCGCGGTCAGCCCCAGCATTTT.

About this clone itself: The sample holds other DNA sequences that translate to the same CDR3. The J gene is TRBJ2-5, the V gene TRBV12-3 or TRBV12-4, with D perhaps matching TRBD1 (5 bases). The germline V and J ends were trimmed by 6 bases and 1 base, with 9 bases remaining between them. The CDR3 loop spans 13 amino acids. The CDR3 region is CASSLGAQETQYF. The CDR3 DNA is TGTGCCAGCAGCCTTGGGGCCCAAGAGACCCAGTACTTC.

V usage is TRBV18 and J usage is TRBJ2-1; D unresolved. V was cut by 0 bases and J by 7 bases, with 7 bases left in between. CDR1 is KGHSH, CDR2 LQKENI, per germline. This CDR3 comprises 13 residues. This CDR3 reads CASSPPSRNEQFF. CDR3 nucleotide sequence: TGTGCCAGCTCACCACCTAGCAGAAATGAGCAGTTCTTC.

The chain couples TRBV7-2 to TRBJ1-5; D is unresolved. The germline V gene has CDR1 SGHTA and CDR2 FQGNSA. The V and J ends lost 2 bases and 0 bases respectively, with 11 bases between them. The CDR3 has 16 amino acids. The CDR3 nucleotides are TGTGCCAGCAGCTTACTAGCACAGTTTAGCAATCAGCCCCAGCATTTT. Its protein is CASSLLAQFSNQPQHF.

The rearrangement uses TRBV27 and TRBJ1-2; D unclear. Germline assignment: CDR1 MNHEY and CDR2 SMNVEV (reference sequence). Trimming left V 5 bases short and J 8 bases short, with 15 bases between. This CDR3 has 13 amino acids. The CDR3: CASSLSGYGGYTF. The CDR3 DNA follows: TGTGCCAGCAGTCTCTCGGGTTACGGGGGCTACACCTTC.

The rearrangement joins TRBV6-5 to TRBJ1-6, with 10 bases lining up with TRBD1. Germline V CDR1 and CDR2: MNHEY, SVGAGI. J was trimmed by 10 bases and V by 5 bases; bases with no gene match: 5. The CDR3 is made up of 14 amino acids. CDR3 in amino acids: CASSPGTGVSPLHF. CDR3 in DNA: TGTGCCAGCAGTCCCGGGACAGGGGTGTCACCCCTCCACTTT.

The chain uses TRBV6-1 and TRBJ1-2; D is possibly TRBD1 (5 bases). The V gene's germline CDR1 is MNHNS and CDR2 SASEGT. This CDR3 has 15 residues. Between the trimmed V and J ends, which lost 0 bases and 4 bases, there was a span of 12 bases. The CDR3 nucleotides read TGTGCCAGCAGTGAAGCAGTCGGGGGAATCTATGGCTACACCTTC. This sequence encodes CASSEAVGGIYGYTF.

V usage is TRBV5-1 and J usage is TRBJ2-6; 12 nucleotides match TRBD2. Germline values: CDR1 SGHRS, CDR2 YFSETQ. After removal of 0 bases from V and 4 bases from J, the junction contained 8 bases not matched to a gene. This CDR3 contains 19 residues. CDR3 in amino acids: CASSLGLAGGLGGANVLTF. In DNA, the CDR3 is TGCGCCAGCAGCTTGGGGCTAGCGGGGGGGCTAGGGGGGGCCAACGTCCTGACTTTC.

This chain connects TRBV2 to TRBJ2-1, with TRBD2 matching 10 bases. Trimming removed 3 bases from V and 5 bases from J; junction bases left unmatched: 4. The CDR3 totals 15 residues. Germline values: CDR1 SNHLY, CDR2 FYNNEI. CDR3 bases: TGTGCCAGCAGTGACTCTAGCGGGGGTGACAATGAGCAGTTCTTC. Encoded protein: CASSDSSGGDNEQFF. Full variable domain (missing parts from reference TRBV2 and TRBJ2-1): EPEVTQTPSHQVTQMGQEVILRCVPISNHLYFYWYRQILGQKVEFLVSFYNNEISEKSEIFDDQFSVERPDGSNFTLKIRSTKLEDSAMYFCASSDSSGGDNEQFFGPGTRLTVL.

V gene TRBV5-1 combines with J gene TRBJ1-3; the match to TRBD1 covers 11 bases. The CDR3 covers 17 residues. Trimming cost V 3 bases and J 0 bases; bases outside gene matches: 5. Per germline, CDR1 SGHRS and CDR2 YFSETQ. CDR3 nucleotide sequence: TGCGCCAGCAGCTCTCGGACAGGGGGCGGCTCTGGAAACACCATATATTTT. Its translation is CASSSRTGGGSGNTIYF.

This clone is a singleton in its sample. J is TRBJ1-5 and V is TRBV5-8; TRBD1 is a possible D gene (5 bases). Per the germline V gene, CDR1 is SGHTS and CDR2 is YDEGEE. This CDR3 is 15 amino acids long. V shed 5 bases and J shed 0 bases, with 12 bases lying between them. The CDR3 region is CASSQGDASNQPQHF. CDR3 bases: TGTGCCAGCAGTCAAGGGGATGCTAGCAATCAGCCCCAGCATTTT.

V is TRBV9 and J is TRBJ2-3; TRBD2 is a possible D gene (5 bases). The germline V gene encodes CDR1 SGDLS and CDR2 YYNGEE. The CDR3 spans 14 residues. V lost 4 bases to trimming and J lost 8 bases, with 17 bases between them. The CDR3, as DNA: TGTGCCAGCAGCCCTAGAGGGAGCGGAGCTACGCAGTATTTT. Translating gives CASSPRGSGATQYF.

This chain connects TRBV7-9 to TRBJ1-2, with 8 bases fitting TRBD1. Germline V CDR1 and CDR2: SEHNR, FQNEAQ (reference sequence). This CDR3 has 14 amino acids. V was clipped by 2 bases and J by 6 bases; unmatched bases: 5. Written as DNA, the CDR3 is TGTGCCAGCAGCTTATCCGCAGGGGGCAATGGCTACACCTTC. The encoded protein is CASSLSAGGNGYTF.

The gene calls are TRBV19 and TRBJ1-5; TRBD1 matches 8 bases. CDR1 and CDR2 from the germline V gene are LNHDA and SQIVND (reference sequence). With V trimmed by 4 bases and J by 3 bases, 5 bases remained unmatched. CDR3 length: 15 amino acids. The CDR3, as DNA: TGTGCCAGTAGTAAACAGGGGGGATTCAATCAGCCCCAGCATTTT. This sequence encodes CASSKQGGFNQPQHF.

Worth noting for this clone: At the DNA level, this CDR3 is encoded by other sequences in the same sample as well. The V gene is TRBV5-1, the J gene TRBJ2-1; the match to TRBD2 covers 10 bases. V dropped 4 bases and J dropped 2; count of bases not matched to a gene: 6. The CDR3 is 16 amino acids. Germline CDR1 is SGHRS and CDR2 is YFSETQ. CDR3 bases: TGCGCCAGCAGCCCACCCCTAGCGGGAGCCTACAATGAGCAGTTCTTC. It encodes CASSPPLAGAYNEQFF.

The chain recombines TRBV24-1 with TRBJ1-2; D may be TRBD1 (6 bases). The ends were cut back, 2 bases at V and 2 bases at J, with 14 bases in the middle. Per the germline V gene, CDR1 is KGHDR and CDR2 is SFDVKD. CDR3 length equals 16 residues. The CDR3 DNA reads as TGTGCCACCAGTGATTCCAACAGGGAGGGGAACTATGGCTACACCTTC. This sequence encodes CATSDSNREGNYGYTF.

In DNA, the CDR3 is TGTGCCAGCTGGGGAGCACCGCAAGAGACCCAGTACTTC. Its protein is CASWGAPQETQYF. The chain uses TRBV6-5 and TRBJ2-5; maybe TRBD2 (5 bases). The CDR3 loop spans 13 amino acids. The V end lost 8 bases, the J end lost 2 bases, and 12 bases lay between the germline ends. Germline values: CDR1 MNHEY, CDR2 SVGAGI.

J is TRBJ1-1 and V is TRBV27; 8 bases fit TRBD1. Germline values: CDR1 MNHEY, CDR2 SMNVEV (reference sequence). The CDR3 length is 16 residues. J was trimmed by 1 base and V by 5 bases; bases with no gene match: 9. CDR3 sequence reads: CASSLSPGQGNTEAFF. The DNA for the CDR3 is TGTGCCAGCAGTCTGTCCCCCGGACAGGGGAACACTGAAGCTTTCTTT.

V and J are TRBV5-4 and TRBJ2-7; D unclear. Trimming left V 1 base short and J 3 bases short, with 8 bases between. The CDR3 is 13 residues long. Per germline, CDR1 SGHNT and CDR2 YYREEE (reference sequence). CDR3 DNA: TGTGCCAGCAGCTTGCGCCAGGACTACGAGCAGTACTTC. Its translation is CASSLRQDYEQYF.

This clone has a single count. The J gene is TRBJ2-1, the V gene TRBV19; D may be TRBD2 (5 bases). The ends were cut back, 6 bases at V and 7 bases at J, with 7 bases in the middle. The germline gives CDR1 LNHDA, CDR2 SQIVND (reference sequence). The CDR3 spans 11 residues. The CDR3 is CASRGVNEQFF. In DNA, the CDR3 is TGTGCCAGTAGGGGAGTGAATGAGCAGTTCTTC.